These 29 T cell receptor beta chains share one sample of origin, sequenced in a study of CD8+ T cells in alopecia areata. Treatment of the sample: oral pan-JAK inhibitor, 5-10 mg twice daily. Sequencing templates came from extracted RNA that was reverse transcribed into cDNA. Sequencing was performed with immunoSEQ multiplex PCR; in TCRdb, only in-frame clones are kept and a portion is missing. The sample comprises 200,000 to 250,000 clones, less than 45% of which are singletons, and about 2.6% rests with the top ten. The sequencing here drew on CD4+ T cells sorted from blood, taken between weeks 36 and 40, from a patient treated with tofacitinib. These receptors were collected from a human donor with alopecia areata.

J is TRBJ1-1 and V is TRBV29-1; possible D gene TRBD1, 5 bases. Germline V gene lookup returns CDR1 SQVTM and CDR2 ANQGSEA. The CDR3 is 14 residues long. Trimming stripped 2 bases from V and 4 bases from J, with 14 bases between. CDR3 in DNA: TGCAGCGTTGAAAGGGGCGGCGGGGGCACTGAAGCTTTCTTT. Protein product: CSVERGGGGTEAFF.

This chain joins TRBV29-1 and TRBJ2-1; D is ambiguous. Per the germline V gene, CDR1 is SQVTM and CDR2 is ANQGSEA. Trimming took off 0 bases at V and 7 bases at J, with 10 bases between the two ends. This CDR3 comprises 13 residues. The CDR3: CSVEDVKENEQFF. CDR3 coding DNA: TGCAGCGTTGAAGATGTAAAAGAAAATGAGCAGTTCTTC.

J is TRBJ1-3 and V is TRBV30; weak D call: TRBD1 (6 bases). The germline V gene encodes CDR1 GTSNPN and CDR2 SVGIG (reference sequence). The V gene lost 0 bases and the J gene lost 8 bases, with 11 bases spanning the gap. The length of the CDR3 is 13 residues. CDR3 bases: TGTGCCTGGAGTGTCGGGGGCGAGGACACCATATATTTT. It codes for CAWSVGGEDTIYF.

This clone came up once. This chain uses TRBV28 with TRBJ2-7; no definite D call. The V end lost 6 bases, the J end lost 5 bases, and 14 bases lay between the germline ends. In germline, CDR1 is MDHEN, CDR2 SYDVKM. The CDR3 has 13 amino acids. The CDR3 nucleotides are TGTGCCAGCAGGGTCGTTGGGGATAACGAGCAGTACTTC. This gives the protein CASRVVGDNEQYF.

A single count supports this clone. V usage is TRBV5-1 and J usage is TRBJ2-5; tentatively, D is TRBD1 or TRBD2 (5 bases each). There are 16 residues in the CDR3. Trimming pared 4 bases from V and 1 base from J, leaving 17 bases between. Per germline, CDR1 SGHRS and CDR2 YFSETQ. The CDR3 DNA follows: TGCGCCAGCAGCGTGACGGGCCTGGGGACCCAAGAGACCCAGTACTTC. Protein: CASSVTGLGTQETQYF.

This clone occurred a few times. The chain links TRBV29-1 to TRBJ1-2, with D possibly being TRBD1 (6 bases). The V gene lost 6 bases and the J gene lost 7 bases, with 18 bases spanning the gap. CDR1 and CDR2 from the germline V gene are SQVTM and ANQGSEA. The CDR3 spans 13 residues. The CDR3 reads CSVPQGGRGGYTF. In nucleotides, the CDR3 is TGCAGCGTACCACAGGGAGGAAGGGGTGGCTACACCTTC.

This chain connects TRBV29-1 to TRBJ2-1; a weak D match, TRBD1 (6 bases). Trimming pared 5 bases from V and 15 bases from J, leaving 14 bases between. CDR1 is SQVTM, CDR2 ANQGSEA, per germline. The CDR3 sequence is 10 residues long. CDR3 protein: CSVSPGDRFF. CDR3 nucleotides: TGCAGCGTTTCTCCAGGGGATCGGTTCTTC.

This clone turned up a few times. A much larger clone lies one base from this, so it may be a read error. The sample contains more than one DNA sequence encoding this CDR3. The chain combines TRBV7-9 with TRBJ2-5; D is unclear. There are 11 residues in the CDR3. Germline values: CDR1 SEHNR, CDR2 FQNEAQ (reference sequence). Trimming left V 2 bases short and J 4 bases short, with 2 bases between. The CDR3 is CASSLSETQYF. DNA of the CDR3: TGTGCCAGCAGCTTATCAGAGACCCAGTACTTC.

This clone appeared a few times. J is TRBJ2-3 and V is TRBV4-3, with 8 bases identical to TRBD2. From germline, CDR1 is LGHNA and CDR2 YSLEER. This CDR3 has 16 residues. Trimming cost V 0 bases and J 8 bases; bases outside gene matches: 10. The CDR3 reads CASSQDPTGGFGTQYF. CDR3 nucleotide sequence: TGCGCCAGCAGCCAAGATCCCACGGGAGGGTTCGGTACGCAGTATTTT.

The rearrangement links TRBV6-6 to TRBJ2-5, with D hard to call. Trimming cost V 6 bases and J 5 bases, with 7 bases left between them. Germline values: CDR1 MNHNY, CDR2 SVGAGI (reference sequence). This CDR3 contains 11 residues. CDR3 residues: CASRAGETQYF. CDR3 coding DNA: TGTGCCAGCAGGGCCGGCGAGACCCAGTACTTC.

This clone was seen only a few times. The CDR3 DNA follows: TGCGCCAGCACCCGGACTAGCGGGAGCGGGGAGCTGTTTTTT. This codes for CASTRTSGSGELFF. V and J are TRBV5-1 and TRBJ2-2; 13 bases align to TRBD2. Per the germline V gene, CDR1 is SGHRS and CDR2 is YFSETQ. This CDR3 comprises 14 residues. The trim removed 6 bases at V and 7 bases at J, leaving 3 bases unmatched.

This rearrangement joins TRBV5-6 to TRBJ2-1, with D hard to call. Germline assignment: CDR1 SGHDT and CDR2 YYEEEE. The CDR3 is 14 residues long. V lost 4 bases and J lost 10, with 18 bases in between. This chain's CDR3 is CASSGYSAYGEQFF. As DNA, the CDR3 is TGTGCCAGCAGCGGCTATTCGGCTTACGGGGAGCAGTTCTTC.

The gene calls are TRBV18 and TRBJ1-1, with a possible D match to TRBD1 (6 bases). The CDR3 runs to 15 residues. Trimming removed 1 base at V and 2 bases at J, with 11 bases between. Germline-derived CDR1 and CDR2 are KGHSH and LQKENI. The CDR3 here is CASSPRQDTNTEAFF. For the CDR3, the DNA is TGTGCCAGCTCACCACGACAGGACACCAACACTGAAGCTTTCTTT.

The chain couples TRBV19 to TRBJ1-1; D is perhaps TRBD1 (6 bases). With 3 bases removed from V and 7 bases from J, the gap between germline ends came to 15 bases. CDR1 is LNHDA, CDR2 SQIVND, per germline (reference sequence). This CDR3 has 14 residues. CDR3 DNA sequence: TGTGCCAGTAGTATTGCCGGGACAAGAGGTGAAGCTTTCTTT. This encodes CASSIAGTRGEAFF.

The chain carries TRBV6-1 and TRBJ1-2, with D perhaps TRBD1 (6 bases). V was trimmed by 6 bases and J by 3 bases, leaving 11 bases between them. Germline V gives CDR1 MNHNS, CDR2 SASEGT. This CDR3 has 13 residues. This CDR3 is CASRRNRDYGYTF. The CDR3 coding sequence is TGTGCCAGCAGGCGGAACAGGGACTATGGCTACACCTTC.

The chain is built from TRBV20-1 and TRBJ2-5; D is unresolved. V was clipped by 2 bases and J by 7 bases, with 8 bases between them. This CDR3 region has 11 residues. The germline CDR1 and CDR2 sequences are DFQATT and SNEGSKA (reference sequence). The CDR3, as DNA: TGCAGTGCTAGACCGTCGGGGACCCAGTACTTC. Its translation is CSARPSGTQYF.

V and J are TRBV11-2 and TRBJ2-5, with a tentative D call TRBD1 (5 bases). V was pared by 2 bases and J by 5 bases, with 12 bases between. This CDR3 contains 14 residues. Germline V gene sequence: CDR1 SGHAT, CDR2 FQNNGV. CDR3: CASSLWAGMETQYF. The CDR3 DNA sequence: TGTGCCAGCAGCTTATGGGCAGGGATGGAGACCCAGTACTTC.

The rearrangement joins TRBV7-2 to TRBJ2-7, with 9 bases fitting TRBD2. The CDR3 sequence is 15 residues long. Trimming removed 5 bases from V and 1 base from J; junction bases left unmatched: 6. Germline V lookup: CDR1 SGHTA, CDR2 FQGNSA. CDR3 bases: TGTGCCAGCAGCCTCGGACTAGCGCCATCCTACGAGCAGTACTTC. Amino acids: CASSLGLAPSYEQYF.

This chain connects TRBV6-5 to TRBJ1-2, with D hard to call. The CDR3 is 12 residues long. Germline CDR1 MNHEY, CDR2 SVGAGI. Deletions cut 6 bases from V and 12 bases from J, with 17 bases between. The CDR3 nucleotides read TGTGCCAGCAGCCCTGGACCCGGAGGTCACACCTTC. Its protein is CASSPGPGGHTF.

The chain recombines TRBV11-1 with TRBJ2-7; no firm D call. Looked up from germline, CDR1 is SGHAT and CDR2 is FQDESV (reference sequence). Deletions cut 3 bases from V and 2 bases from J, with 8 bases between. This CDR3 region has 13 residues. Here the CDR3 DNA reads TGTGCCAGCAGCTTCGGCGGACCCTACGAGCAGTACTTC. Translation gives CASSFGGPYEQYF.

The V gene is TRBV15, the J gene TRBJ2-6, with D perhaps matching TRBD2 (6 bases). Germline V gene data show CDR1 as LNHNV and CDR2 as YYDKDF (reference sequence). V lost 6 bases to trimming and J lost 0 bases, with 12 bases between them. The CDR3 contains 16 residues. In DNA, the CDR3 is TGTGCCACCAGAGCGGGCGACTTCTCTGGGGCCAACGTCCTGACTTTC. Its protein product is CATRAGDFSGANVLTF.

The V call is TRBV2, the J call TRBJ1-2, with 7 bases that match TRBD1. The length of the CDR3 is 14 residues. The junction had 7 bases not matched to a gene; V was cut back by 5 bases and J by 4 bases. Germline values: CDR1 SNHLY, CDR2 FYNNEI. CDR3: CASSRYRGSYGYTF. The CDR3 DNA follows: TGTGCCAGCAGTCGATACAGGGGAAGCTATGGCTACACCTTC.

DNA for the CDR3: TGCGCCAGCAGCTTAAGACCCACAGATACGCAGTATTTT. Its translation: CASSLRPTDTQYF. V gene TRBV5-1 combines with J gene TRBJ2-3; D is undetermined. Trimming left V 2 bases short and J 2 bases short, with 6 bases between. Germline V gene data show CDR1 as SGHRS and CDR2 as YFSETQ. This CDR3 spans 13 amino acids. The whole variable domain, filled in from reference TRBV5-1 and TRBJ2-3, reads KAGVTQTPRYLIKTRGQQVTLSCSPISGHRSVSWYQQTPGQGLQFLFEYFSETQRNKGNFPGRFSGRQFSNSRSEMNVSTLELGDSALYLCASSLRPTDTQYFGPGTRLTVL.

The chain carries TRBV6-1 and TRBJ2-7, with 14 bases matching TRBD2. CDR3 size: 15 residues. The J segment lost 4 bases and the V segment lost 4 bases, leaving 3 bases of the junction unmatched. Germline V CDR1 and CDR2: MNHNS, SASEGT. CDR3: CASSGGTSGGYEQYF. In DNA form, the CDR3 reads TGTGCCAGCAGTGGTGGGACTAGCGGGGGATACGAGCAGTACTTC.

The chain links TRBV15 to TRBJ2-6, with D uncertain. Trimming pared 0 bases from V and 1 base from J, leaving 10 bases between. The V gene's germline CDR1 is LNHNV and CDR2 YYDKDF (reference sequence). This CDR3 spans 17 amino acids. The chain's CDR3 is CATSRDPLHSGANVLTF. CDR3 coding DNA: TGTGCCACCAGCAGAGATCCCTTGCATTCTGGGGCCAACGTCCTGACTTTC.

The rearrangement links TRBV30 to TRBJ1-3; D gene uncertain. Germline-derived CDR1 and CDR2 are GTSNPN and SVGIG (reference sequence). Between the trimmed V and J ends, which lost 1 base and 8 bases, there was a span of 3 bases. The length of the CDR3 is 10 residues. Here the CDR3 reads CAWSDYTIYF. The CDR3 nucleotides read TGTGCCTGGAGTGATTACACCATATATTTT.

The chain links TRBV7-2 to TRBJ2-4; D is perhaps TRBD1 or TRBD2 (5 bases each). CDR1 SGHTA and CDR2 FQGNSA come from the germline V gene. Trimming removed 5 bases at V and 8 bases at J, with 13 bases between. CDR3 size: 13 residues. DNA of the CDR3: TGTGCCAGCAGCGGAGCTGGGGGTTACATTCAGTACTTC. Its translation: CASSGAGGYIQYF. Together with reference TRBV7-2 and TRBJ2-4, the CDR3 gives the full variable domain: GAGVSQSPSNKVTEKGKDVELRCDPISGHTALYWYRQSLGQGLEFLIYFQGNSAPDKSGLPSDRFSAERTGGSVSTLTIQRTQQEDSAVYLCASSGAGGYIQYFGAGTRLSVL.

V gene TRBV6-5 combines with J gene TRBJ2-7; D not resolved. The CDR3 has 13 amino acids. Germline values: CDR1 MNHEY, CDR2 SVGAGI. Between the trimmed V and J ends, which lost 7 bases and 7 bases, there was a span of 17 bases. This CDR3 reads CASTTNTRREQYF. CDR3 DNA: TGTGCCAGCACAACCAACACACGAAGGGAGCAGTACTTC.

The V call is TRBV29-1, the J call TRBJ2-7; 7 bases match TRBD1. Germline CDR1 is SQVTM and CDR2 is ANQGSEA. The junction had 5 bases not matched to a gene; V was cut back by 6 bases and J by 6 bases. CDR3 length equals 11 residues. CDR3 nucleotide sequence: TGCAGCGTGCGACAGGGTTCCGAGCAGTACTTC. Its protein is CSVRQGSEQYF.